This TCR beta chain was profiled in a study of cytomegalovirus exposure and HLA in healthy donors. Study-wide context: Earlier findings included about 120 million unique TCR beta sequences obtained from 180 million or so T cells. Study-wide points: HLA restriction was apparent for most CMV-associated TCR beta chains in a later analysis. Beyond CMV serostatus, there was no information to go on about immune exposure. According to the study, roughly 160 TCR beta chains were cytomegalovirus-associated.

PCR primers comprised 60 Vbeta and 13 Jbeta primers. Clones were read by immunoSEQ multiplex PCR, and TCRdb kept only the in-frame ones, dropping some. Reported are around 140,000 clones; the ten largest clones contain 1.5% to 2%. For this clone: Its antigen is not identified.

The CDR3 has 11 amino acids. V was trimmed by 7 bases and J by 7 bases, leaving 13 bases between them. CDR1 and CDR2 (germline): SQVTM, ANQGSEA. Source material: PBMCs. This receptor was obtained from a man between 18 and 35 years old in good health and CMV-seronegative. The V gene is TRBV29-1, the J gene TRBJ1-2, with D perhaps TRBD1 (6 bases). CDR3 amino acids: CSASRGGGYTF. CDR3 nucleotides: TGCAGCGCTTCCAGAGGGGGTGGCTACACCTTC.